This section outlines one TCR beta chain sequence together with its context. These data originate in a study of blood T cell repertoires in COVID-19. Study information: In each case, the material was cDNA or gDNA derived from T cells, B-cell-depleted T cells, or PBMCs.

TCRdb's copy holds only in-frame clones and misses some; the assay was immunoSEQ multiplex PCR. The data show around 300,000 clones, with roughly 89% seen just once and 0.94% held by the top ten. This CDR3 is built from 15 residues. J gave up 4 bases and V 4 bases, and 3 bases lay outside the gene matches. Germline lookup yields CDR1 MNHEY and CDR2 SVGAGI. What was sequenced was peripheral blood. The chain has TRBV6-5 and TRBJ2-1; 11 bases are a match to TRBD2. This TCR derives from a middle-aged woman who had recovered from COVID-19. DNA for the CDR3: TGTGCCAGCAGTTTTAGCGGGGGGGGGTACAATGAGCAGTTCTTC. Amino acid sequence: CASSFSGGGYNEQFF.